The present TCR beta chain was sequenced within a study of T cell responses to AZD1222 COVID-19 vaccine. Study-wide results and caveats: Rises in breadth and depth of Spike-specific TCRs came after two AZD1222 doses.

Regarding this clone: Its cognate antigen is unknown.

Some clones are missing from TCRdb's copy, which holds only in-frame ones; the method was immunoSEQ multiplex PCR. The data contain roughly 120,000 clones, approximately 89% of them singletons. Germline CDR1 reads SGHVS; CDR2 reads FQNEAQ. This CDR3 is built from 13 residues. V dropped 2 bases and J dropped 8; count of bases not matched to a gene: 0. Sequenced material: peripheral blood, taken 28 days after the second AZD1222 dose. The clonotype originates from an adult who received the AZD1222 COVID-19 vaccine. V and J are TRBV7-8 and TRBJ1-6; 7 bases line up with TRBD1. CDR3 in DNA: TGTGCCAGCAGCTTAACAGGGGATTCACCCCTCCACTTT. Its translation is CASSLTGDSPLHF.